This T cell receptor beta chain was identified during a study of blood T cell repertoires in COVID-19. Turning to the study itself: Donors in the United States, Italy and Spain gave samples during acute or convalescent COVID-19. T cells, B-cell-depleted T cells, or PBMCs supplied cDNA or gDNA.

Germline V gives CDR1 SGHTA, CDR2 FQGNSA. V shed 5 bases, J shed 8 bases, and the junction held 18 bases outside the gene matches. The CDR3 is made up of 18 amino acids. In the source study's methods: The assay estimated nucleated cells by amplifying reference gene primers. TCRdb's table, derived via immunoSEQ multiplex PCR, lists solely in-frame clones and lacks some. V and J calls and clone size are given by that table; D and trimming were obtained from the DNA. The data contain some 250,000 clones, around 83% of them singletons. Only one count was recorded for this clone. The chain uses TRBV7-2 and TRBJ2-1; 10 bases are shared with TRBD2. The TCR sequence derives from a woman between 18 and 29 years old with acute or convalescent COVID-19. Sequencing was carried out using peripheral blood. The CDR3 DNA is TGTGCCAGCAGCGTAATGGGTGGATCTAGCGGGAGTCTGGATGAGCAGTTCTTC. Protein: CASSVMGGSSGSLDEQFF.